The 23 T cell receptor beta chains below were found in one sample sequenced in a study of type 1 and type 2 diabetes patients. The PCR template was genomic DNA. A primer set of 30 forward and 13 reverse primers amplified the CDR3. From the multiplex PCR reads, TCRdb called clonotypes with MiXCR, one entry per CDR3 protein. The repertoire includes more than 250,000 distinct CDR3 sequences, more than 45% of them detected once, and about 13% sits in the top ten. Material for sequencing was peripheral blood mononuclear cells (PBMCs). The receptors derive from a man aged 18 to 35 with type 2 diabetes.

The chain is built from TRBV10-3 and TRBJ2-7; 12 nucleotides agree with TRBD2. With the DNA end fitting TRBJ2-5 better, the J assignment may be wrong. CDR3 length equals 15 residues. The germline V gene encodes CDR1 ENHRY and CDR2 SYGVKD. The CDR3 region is CAISLAGGVGETQYF. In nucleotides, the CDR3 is TGTGCCATCAGCCTAGCGGGAGGGGTCGGGGAGACCCAGTACTTC.

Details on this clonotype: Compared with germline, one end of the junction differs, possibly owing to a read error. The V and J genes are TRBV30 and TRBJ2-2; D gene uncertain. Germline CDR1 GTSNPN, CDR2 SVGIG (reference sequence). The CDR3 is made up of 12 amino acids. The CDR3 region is CTWSVLRGELFF. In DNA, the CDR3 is TGTACCTGGAGTGTTTTGAGAGGGGAGCTGTTTTTT.

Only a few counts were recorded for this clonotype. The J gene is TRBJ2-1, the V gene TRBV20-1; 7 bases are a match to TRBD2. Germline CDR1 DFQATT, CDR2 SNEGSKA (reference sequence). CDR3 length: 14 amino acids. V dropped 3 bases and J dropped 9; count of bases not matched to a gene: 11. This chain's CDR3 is CSASRLAEQGEQFF. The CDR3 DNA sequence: TGCAGTGCTAGCCGGCTAGCGGAGCAGGGTGAGCAGTTCTTC.

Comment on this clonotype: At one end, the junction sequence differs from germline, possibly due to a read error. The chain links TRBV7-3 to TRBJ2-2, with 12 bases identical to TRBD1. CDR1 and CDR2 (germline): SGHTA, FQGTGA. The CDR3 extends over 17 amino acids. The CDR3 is CASSQGPGTGGYGELFF. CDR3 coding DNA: TGCGCCAGCAGCCAAGGTCCGGGGACAGGGGGCTACGGGGAGCTGTTTTTT.

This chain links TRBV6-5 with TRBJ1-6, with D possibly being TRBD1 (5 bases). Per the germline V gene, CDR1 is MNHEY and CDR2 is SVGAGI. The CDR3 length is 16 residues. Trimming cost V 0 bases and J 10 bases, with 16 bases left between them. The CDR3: CASSYSIGTGDSPLHF. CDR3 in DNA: TGTGCCAGCAGTTACTCGATCGGGACGGGGGACTCACCCCTCCACTTT.

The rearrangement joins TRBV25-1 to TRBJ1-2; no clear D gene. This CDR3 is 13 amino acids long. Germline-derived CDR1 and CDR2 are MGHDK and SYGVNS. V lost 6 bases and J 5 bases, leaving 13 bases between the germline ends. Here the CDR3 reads CASSAGSLYGYTF. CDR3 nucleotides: TGTGCCAGCAGCGCTGGGAGCCTATATGGCTACACCTTC.

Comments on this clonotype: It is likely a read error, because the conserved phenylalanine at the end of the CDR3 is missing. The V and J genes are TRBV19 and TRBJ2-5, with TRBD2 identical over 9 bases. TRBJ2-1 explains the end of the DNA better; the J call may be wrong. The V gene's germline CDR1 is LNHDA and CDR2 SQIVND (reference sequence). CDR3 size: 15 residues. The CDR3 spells CASSEAGGQVNEQFL. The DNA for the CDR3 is TGTGCCAGTAGTGAGGCGGGAGGGCAGGTCAATGAGCAGTTCCTC.

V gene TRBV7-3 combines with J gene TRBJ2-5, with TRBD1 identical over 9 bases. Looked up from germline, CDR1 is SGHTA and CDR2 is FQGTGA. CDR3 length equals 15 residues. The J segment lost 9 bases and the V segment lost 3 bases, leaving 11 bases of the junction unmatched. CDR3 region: CASSLGTGTLWSQYF. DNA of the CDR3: TGTGCCAGCAGCTTGGGGACAGGGACGCTTTGGTCCCAGTACTTC. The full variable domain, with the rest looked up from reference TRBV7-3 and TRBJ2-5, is GAGVSQTPSNKVTEKGKYVELRCDPISGHTALYWYRQSLGQGPEFLIYFQGTGAADDSGLPNDRFFAVRPEGSVSTLKIQRTERGDSAVYLCASSLGTGTLWSQYFGPGTRLLVL.

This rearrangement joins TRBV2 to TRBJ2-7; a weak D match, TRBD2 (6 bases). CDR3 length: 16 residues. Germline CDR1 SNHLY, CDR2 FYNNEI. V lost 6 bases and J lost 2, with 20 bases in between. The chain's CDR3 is CASSVAGGAPPYEQYF. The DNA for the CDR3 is TGTGCCAGCAGCGTAGCCGGCGGGGCACCGCCCTACGAGCAGTACTTC.

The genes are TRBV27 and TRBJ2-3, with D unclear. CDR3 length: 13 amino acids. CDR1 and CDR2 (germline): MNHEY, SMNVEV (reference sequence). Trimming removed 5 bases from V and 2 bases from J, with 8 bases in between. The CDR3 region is CASSPSPTDTQYF. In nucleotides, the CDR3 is TGTGCCAGCAGTCCCTCTCCCACAGATACGCAGTATTTT.

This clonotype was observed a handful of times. The CDR3 spells CASSFSGTGLNSPLHF. The CDR3 region has the DNA TGTGCCAGCAGCTTTTCCGGGACAGGCCTTAATTCACCCCTCCACTTT. V usage is TRBV7-9 and J usage is TRBJ1-6, with 8 bases matching TRBD1. V lost 3 bases, J lost 6 bases, and 7 bases stayed unmatched. The CDR3 runs 16 residues. The germline V gene encodes CDR1 SEHNR and CDR2 FQNEAQ (reference sequence).

Written as DNA, the CDR3 is TGTGCCAGCAGCCTCAAGGGGGCCAGGTATAATTCACCCCTCCACTTT. Protein: CASSLKGARYNSPLHF. The rearrangement links TRBV5-8 to TRBJ1-6; TRBD1 matches at 7 bases. The CDR3 sequence is 16 residues long. With 4 bases clipped from V and 4 bases from J, the junction kept 8 bases outside the gene matches. Germline loops: CDR1 SGHTS, CDR2 YDEGEE.

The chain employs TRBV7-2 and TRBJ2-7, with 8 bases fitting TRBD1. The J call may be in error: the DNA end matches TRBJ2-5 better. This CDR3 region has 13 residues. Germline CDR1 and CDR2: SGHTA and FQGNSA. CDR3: CASSRTGGETQYF. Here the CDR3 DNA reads TGTGCCAGCAGCCGCACAGGGGGGGAGACCCAGTACTTC.

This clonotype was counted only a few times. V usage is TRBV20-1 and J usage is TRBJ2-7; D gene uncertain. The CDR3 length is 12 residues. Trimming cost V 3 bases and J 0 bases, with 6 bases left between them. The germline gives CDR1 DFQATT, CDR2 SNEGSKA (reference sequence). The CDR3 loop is CSASYSSYEQYF. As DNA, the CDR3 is TGCAGTGCTAGTTACAGCTCCTACGAGCAGTACTTC.

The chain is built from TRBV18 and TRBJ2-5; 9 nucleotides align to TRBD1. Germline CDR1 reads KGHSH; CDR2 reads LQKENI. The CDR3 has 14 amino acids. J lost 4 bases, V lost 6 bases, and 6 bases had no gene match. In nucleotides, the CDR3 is TGTGCCAGCTCGTCTACAGGGGGCGGAGAGACCCAGTACTTC. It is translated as CASSSTGGGETQYF. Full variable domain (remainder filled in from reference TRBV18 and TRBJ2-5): NAGVMQNPRHLVRRRGQEARLRCSPMKGHSHVYWYRQLPEEGLKFMVYLQKENIIDESGMPKERFSAEFPKEGPSILRIQQVVRGDSAAYFCASSSTGGGETQYFGPGTRLLVL.

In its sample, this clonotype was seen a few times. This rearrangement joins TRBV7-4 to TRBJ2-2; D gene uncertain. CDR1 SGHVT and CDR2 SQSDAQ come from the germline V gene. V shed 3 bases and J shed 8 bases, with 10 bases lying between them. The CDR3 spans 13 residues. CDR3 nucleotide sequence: TGTGCCAGCAGCTTGGGTCCCATAGGGGAGCTGTTTTTT. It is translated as CASSLGPIGELFF.

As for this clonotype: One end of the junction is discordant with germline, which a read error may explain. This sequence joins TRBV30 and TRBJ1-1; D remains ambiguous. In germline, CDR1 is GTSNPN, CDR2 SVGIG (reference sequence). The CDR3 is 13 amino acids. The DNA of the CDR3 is TGTGCCCGGAGTCGGGAGGGTTTCACTGAAGCTTTCTTT. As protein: CARSREGFTEAFF.

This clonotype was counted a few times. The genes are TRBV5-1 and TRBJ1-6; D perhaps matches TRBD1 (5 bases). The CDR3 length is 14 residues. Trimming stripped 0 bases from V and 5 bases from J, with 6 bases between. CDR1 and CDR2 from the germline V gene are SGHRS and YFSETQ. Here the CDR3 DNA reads TGCGCCAGCAGCTTGGGGGACGATAATTCACCCCTCCACTTT. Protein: CASSLGDDNSPLHF. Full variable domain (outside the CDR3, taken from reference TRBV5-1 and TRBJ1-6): KAGVTQTPRYLIKTRGQQVTLSCSPISGHRSVSWYQQTPGQGLQFLFEYFSETQRNKGNFPGRFSGRQFSNSRSEMNVSTLELGDSALYLCASSLGDDNSPLHFGNGTRLTVT.

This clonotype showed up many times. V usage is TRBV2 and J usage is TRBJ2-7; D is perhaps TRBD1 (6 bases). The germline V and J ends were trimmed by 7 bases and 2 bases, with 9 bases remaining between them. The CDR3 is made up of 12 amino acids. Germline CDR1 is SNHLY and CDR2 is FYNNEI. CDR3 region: CASNRETYEQYF. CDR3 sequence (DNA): TGTGCCAGCAACAGGGAAACCTACGAGCAGTACTTC.

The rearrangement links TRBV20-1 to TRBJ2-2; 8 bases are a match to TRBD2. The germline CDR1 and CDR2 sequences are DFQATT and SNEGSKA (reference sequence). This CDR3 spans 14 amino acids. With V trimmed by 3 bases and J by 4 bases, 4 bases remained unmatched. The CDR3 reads CSASREGVTGELFF. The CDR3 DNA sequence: TGCAGTGCTAGCCGGGAGGGAGTCACCGGGGAGCTGTTTTTT.

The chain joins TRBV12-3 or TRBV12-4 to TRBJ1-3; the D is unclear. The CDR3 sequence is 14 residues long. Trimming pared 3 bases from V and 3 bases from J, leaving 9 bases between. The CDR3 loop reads CASSFSEFGNTIYF. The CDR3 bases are TGTGCCAGCAGTTTTAGCGAGTTTGGAAACACCATATATTTT.

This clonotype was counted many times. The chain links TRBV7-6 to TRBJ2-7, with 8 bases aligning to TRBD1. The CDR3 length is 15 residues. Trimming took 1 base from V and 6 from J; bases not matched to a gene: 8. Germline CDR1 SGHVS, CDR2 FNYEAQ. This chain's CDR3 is CASSLGFGQGVEQYF. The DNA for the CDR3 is TGTGCCAGCAGCTTAGGTTTCGGACAGGGTGTCGAGCAGTACTTC.

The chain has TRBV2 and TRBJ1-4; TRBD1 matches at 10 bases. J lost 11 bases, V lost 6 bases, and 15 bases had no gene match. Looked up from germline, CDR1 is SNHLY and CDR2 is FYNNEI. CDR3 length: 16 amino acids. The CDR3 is CASRARQGARLGKLFF. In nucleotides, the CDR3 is TGTGCCAGCAGGGCCCGACAGGGGGCGCGGCTTGGTAAACTGTTTTTT.